These 22 T cell receptor beta chains were sequenced from one sample in a study of early T cells in non-severe SARS-CoV-2 infection. Via MiXCR, TCRdb re-called the 5' RACE reads, giving one row per CDR3 protein. This table has about 34,000 distinct CDR3 sequences, 5.5% to 7.5% appearing once. Specimen: whole blood. All receptors derive from an adult who was a healthcare worker with PCR-confirmed SARS-CoV-2 infection or an uninfected control (not recorded which).

This clonotype showed up just a few times. The V call is TRBV11-2, the J call TRBJ1-1, with TRBD1 matching over 7 bases. V dropped 5 bases and J dropped 4; count of bases not matched to a gene: 7. This CDR3 spans 14 amino acids. The germline CDR1 and CDR2 sequences are SGHAT and FQNNGV. The CDR3 sequence: CASSPAGGTTEAFF. The DNA of the CDR3 is TGTGCCAGCAGCCCGGCAGGGGGTACCACTGAAGCTTTCTTT.

A note on this clonotype: A single base separates this from a much larger clone, so it may be a read error. The V gene is TRBV12-3 or TRBV12-4, the J gene TRBJ1-1, with D possibly being TRBD1 (5 bases). The CDR3 consists of 13 residues. Trimming removed 6 bases at V and 10 bases at J, with 18 bases between. For the CDR3, the DNA is TGTGCCAGCAGCCCGTACGCCGGGACGGGAGCTTTCTTT. Its translation: CASSPYAGTGAFF.

The CDR3: CSVENPTPGLVGTGELFF. The DNA of the CDR3 is TGCAGCGTTGAAAATCCGACCCCGGGACTAGTGGGTACCGGGGAGCTGTTTTTT. The V gene is TRBV29-1, the J gene TRBJ2-2; TRBD2 matches 8 bases. The junction had 16 bases not matched to a gene; V was cut back by 2 bases and J by 5 bases. The CDR3 totals 18 residues. Germline CDR1 is SQVTM and CDR2 is ANQGSEA.

This clonotype was recorded many times. The chain combines TRBV6-2 or TRBV6-3 with TRBJ1-5; a weak D match, TRBD1 (5 bases). The CDR3 length is 13 residues. The V end was cut by 4 bases, the J end by 4 bases, with 8 bases between. Germline lookup yields CDR1 MNHEY and CDR2 SVGEGT. The DNA for the CDR3 is TGTGCCAGCAGTTGGGGGGGAAATCAGCCCCAGCATTTT. Protein: CASSWGGNQPQHF.

This clonotype was observed many times. The rearrangement links TRBV4-3 to TRBJ2-3, with 8 bases lining up with TRBD1. The CDR3 spans 16 residues. Trimming removed 2 bases from V and 1 base from J; junction bases left unmatched: 5. CDR1 LGHNA and CDR2 YSLEER come from the germline V gene. CDR3 sequence (DNA): TGCGCCAGCAGCCAACTGACAGGGGTCGGCACAGATACGCAGTATTTT. Translation gives CASSQLTGVGTDTQYF.

Many counts were recorded for this clonotype. The V gene is TRBV29-1, the J gene TRBJ2-7; the D call may be TRBD1 or TRBD2 (6 bases each). Trimming shortened V by 5 bases and J by 3 bases, and 20 bases separated the two germline ends. CDR1 SQVTM and CDR2 ANQGSEA come from the germline V gene. The CDR3 has 15 amino acids. The CDR3 is CSVQGGQAGDYEQYF. The DNA for the CDR3 is TGCAGCGTTCAAGGGGGGCAGGCCGGGGACTACGAGCAGTACTTC.

The table lists this clonotype with many counts. The CDR3 DNA follows: TGTGCCAGCAGCCATACAGGACTAGCGGGGGGCTACGAGCAGTACTTC. This gives the protein CASSHTGLAGGYEQYF. V is TRBV5-4 and J is TRBJ2-7; 14 positions match TRBD2. The CDR3 runs 16 residues. In germline, CDR1 is SGHNT, CDR2 YYREEE (reference sequence). The V segment lost 4 bases and the J segment 3 bases; nucleotides outside the gene matches: 6.

This clonotype was seen ten or more times. The chain combines TRBV9 with TRBJ1-5, with 7 bases matching TRBD1. This CDR3 has 14 amino acids. Germline-derived CDR1 and CDR2 are SGDLS and YYNGEE. Trimming took 4 bases from V and 3 from J; bases not matched to a gene: 4. The CDR3 nucleotides are TGTGCCAGCAGCTCGGGACAGACCAATCAGCCCCAGCATTTT. Translated: CASSSGQTNQPQHF.

This clonotype was picked up many times. The rearrangement joins TRBV10-1 to TRBJ1-1; D remains unclear. The V end lost 7 bases, the J end lost 2 bases, and 17 bases lay between the germline ends. CDR3 length: 15 residues. Germline CDR1 is WNHNN and CDR2 is SYGVQD (reference sequence). The CDR3 loop is CASTETPDSNTEAFF. CDR3 DNA: TGCGCCAGCACTGAAACCCCGGACTCCAACACTGAAGCTTTCTTT.

This clonotype was observed at least ten times. The chain joins TRBV28 to TRBJ2-7; D could derive from TRBD1 or TRBD2 (5 bases each). V dropped 6 bases and J dropped 4 bases, with 16 bases sitting between them. Germline V lookup: CDR1 MDHEN, CDR2 SYDVKM. CDR3 size: 14 residues. The CDR3 protein is CASSVPGRGYEQYF. Here the CDR3 DNA reads TGTGCCAGCAGCGTCCCGGGACGGGGTTACGAGCAGTACTTC.

The table lists this clonotype with a few counts. A much larger clone lies a single base off, so this may be a read error. CDR3 sequence: CASAGTGSNNQPQHF. Here the CDR3 DNA reads TGTGCCAGCGCCGGGACAGGGTCTAACAATCAGCCCCAGCATTTT. The chain uses TRBV2 and TRBJ1-5; TRBD1 aligns across 9 bases. Trimming took 8 bases from V and 3 from J; bases not matched to a gene: 8. The CDR3 has 15 amino acids. Looked up from germline, CDR1 is SNHLY and CDR2 is FYNNEI. The complete variable domain, with remaining parts taken from reference TRBV2 and TRBJ1-5, reads EPEVTQTPSHQVTQMGQEVILRCVPISNHLYFYWYRQILGQKVEFLVSFYNNEISEKSEIFDDQFSVERPDGSNFTLKIRSTKLEDSAMYFCASAGTGSNNQPQHFGDGTRLSIL.

The chain uses TRBV7-9 and TRBJ2-1; weak D call: TRBD1 (6 bases). The V end lost 3 bases, the J end lost 8 bases, and 14 bases lay between the germline ends. The CDR3 runs to 14 residues. Germline V gives CDR1 SEHNR, CDR2 FQNEAQ (reference sequence). The CDR3: CASSLIQGTYEQFF. The CDR3 nucleotides are TGTGCCAGCAGCTTGATACAGGGAACGTATGAGCAGTTCTTC.

This clonotype was observed a few times. This chain joins TRBV7-2 and TRBJ1-5; the D is unclear. Between the trimmed V and J ends, which lost 1 base and 5 bases, there was a span of 9 bases. CDR1 and CDR2 from the germline V gene are SGHTA and FQGNSA. This CDR3 comprises 14 residues. The CDR3 region has the DNA TGTGCCAGCAGCTTAGTGGGTTCCGATCAGCCCCAGCATTTT. It encodes CASSLVGSDQPQHF.

This clonotype occurred many times. This chain links TRBV20-1 with TRBJ1-2, with D unclear. V was shortened by 4 bases and J by 3 bases, with 9 bases between the two germline ends. The V gene's germline CDR1 is DFQATT and CDR2 SNEGSKA (reference sequence). The length of the CDR3 is 12 residues. The DNA of the CDR3 is TGCAGTGCTAACCGTAGGGACTATGGCTACACCTTC. Its protein product is CSANRRDYGYTF.

For this clonotype: No conserved phenylalanine or tryptophan is present at the end of the CDR3, so a read error is the likely explanation. The chain combines TRBV2 with TRBJ2-3; D might be TRBD2 (6 bases). Germline V CDR1 and CDR2: SNHLY, FYNNEI. The CDR3 extends over 14 amino acids. The V gene lost 4 bases and the J gene lost 1 base, with 9 bases spanning the gap. The CDR3 loop reads CASSGEAGTDTQYY. CDR3 in DNA: TGTGCCAGCAGTGGGGAGGCGGGCACAGATACGCAGTATTAT.

Ten or more counts support this clonotype. The genes are TRBV20-1 and TRBJ1-1; no clear D. CDR3 length: 13 amino acids. Germline CDR1 reads DFQATT; CDR2 reads SNEGSKA (reference sequence). Trimming pared 0 bases from V and 4 bases from J, leaving 9 bases between. DNA for the CDR3: TGCAGTGCTAGAGATTCAGGAGTCACTGAAGCTTTCTTT. Amino acids: CSARDSGVTEAFF.

This clonotype was observed many times. V and J are TRBV5-1 and TRBJ2-2; no reliable D call. This CDR3 is 15 amino acids long. The germline V gene encodes CDR1 SGHRS and CDR2 YFSETQ. The V gene lost 3 bases and the J gene lost 2 bases, with 11 bases spanning the gap. The DNA of the CDR3 is TGCGCCAGCAGCTCTTCACAGCAAAACACCGGGGAGCTGTTTTTT. This encodes CASSSSQQNTGELFF. The full variable domain, its missing parts supplied by reference TRBV5-1 and TRBJ2-2, is KAGVTQTPRYLIKTRGQQVTLSCSPISGHRSVSWYQQTPGQGLQFLFEYFSETQRNKGNFPGRFSGRQFSNSRSEMNVSTLELGDSALYLCASSSSQQNTGELFFGEGSRLTVL.

This sequence joins TRBV29-1 and TRBJ1-2; 7 bases fit TRBD1. This CDR3 contains 14 residues. Germline CDR1 and CDR2: SQVTM and ANQGSEA. Germline trimming cut 2 bases from V and 7 bases from J; bases unmatched to any gene: 10. CDR3 in amino acids: CSVEIFEGGGGYTF. The CDR3 DNA reads TGCAGCGTTGAAATTTTCGAAGGGGGCGGTGGCTACACCTTC.

This clonotype was seen a handful of times. This sequence joins TRBV6-6 and TRBJ1-2; D is ambiguous. Germline V gives CDR1 MNHNY, CDR2 SVGAGI (reference sequence). V was cut by 2 bases and J by 4 bases, with 14 bases left in between. The CDR3 extends over 15 amino acids. In nucleotides, the CDR3 is TGTGCCAGCAGTTACGTTTCTGGCCAGGCCTATGGCTACACCTTC. Amino acids: CASSYVSGQAYGYTF.

This clonotype was recorded many times. This chain connects TRBV6-5 to TRBJ1-6; weak D call: TRBD1 (6 bases). CDR3 size: 16 residues. Germline CDR1 and CDR2: MNHEY and SVGAGI. V shed 2 bases and J shed 7 bases, with 15 bases lying between them. DNA for the CDR3: TGTGCCAGCAGTTACGACCCGGGGGCTAGGAATTCACCCCTCCACTTT. Protein product: CASSYDPGARNSPLHF.

The rearrangement uses TRBV28 and TRBJ2-3; 11 positions agree with TRBD2. Germline V CDR1 and CDR2: MDHEN, SYDVKM. V gave up 5 bases and J gave up 3 bases; unmatched junction bases: 4. The CDR3 is 15 amino acids. In nucleotides, the CDR3 is TGTGCCAGCAGTATCCTAGCGGGGGGTACAGATACGCAGTATTTT. Its protein is CASSILAGGTDTQYF.

This clonotype showed up many times. V is TRBV20-1 and J is TRBJ1-1, with a tentative D call TRBD1 (6 bases). Per germline, CDR1 DFQATT and CDR2 SNEGSKA (reference sequence). V was clipped by 6 bases and J by 6 bases, with 20 bases between them. This CDR3 comprises 14 residues. CDR3 loop: CSARSQRGWAEAFF. The CDR3 DNA reads as TGCAGTGCCAGGTCCCAAAGGGGGTGGGCTGAAGCTTTCTTT.